This T cell receptor beta chain was retrieved from a study of blood T cells in healthy people across ages. Alongside a J-beta primer mix, a sample-barcoded 5' primer served in a second PCR lasting 7 to 11 cycles. Each of the cDNA molecules was tagged by a template-switch adaptor with 12 random nucleotides. TCRdb independently ran MiXCR on the 5' RACE reads; one entry per CDR3 protein. The repertoire holds 1.5 million to 1.8 million distinct CDR3 sequences, 35% to 45% seen once, with around 4% in the top ten. There were at least 6 micrograms of total RNA extracted from every sample. The CDR3 loop spans 16 amino acids. V shed 4 bases and J shed 1 base, with 17 bases lying between them. Germline V gives CDR1 LGHDT, CDR2 YNNKEL (reference sequence). To note about this clonotype: What it recognizes is unknown.

Study results and limitations: Aged donors had fewer naive CD4+ cells and lower diversity than long-lived donors. Age brought a roughly linear fall in TCR beta diversity measured per million T cells.

The sequenced sample was blood. The J gene is TRBJ2-7, the V gene TRBV3-1, with D perhaps TRBD2 (6 bases). This TCR came from a woman between 18 and 30 years old in good health. CDR3 residues: CASSPPAARGSYEQYF. CDR3 coding DNA: TGTGCCAGCAGCCCCCCGGCGGCGCGGGGATCCTACGAGCAGTACTTC.